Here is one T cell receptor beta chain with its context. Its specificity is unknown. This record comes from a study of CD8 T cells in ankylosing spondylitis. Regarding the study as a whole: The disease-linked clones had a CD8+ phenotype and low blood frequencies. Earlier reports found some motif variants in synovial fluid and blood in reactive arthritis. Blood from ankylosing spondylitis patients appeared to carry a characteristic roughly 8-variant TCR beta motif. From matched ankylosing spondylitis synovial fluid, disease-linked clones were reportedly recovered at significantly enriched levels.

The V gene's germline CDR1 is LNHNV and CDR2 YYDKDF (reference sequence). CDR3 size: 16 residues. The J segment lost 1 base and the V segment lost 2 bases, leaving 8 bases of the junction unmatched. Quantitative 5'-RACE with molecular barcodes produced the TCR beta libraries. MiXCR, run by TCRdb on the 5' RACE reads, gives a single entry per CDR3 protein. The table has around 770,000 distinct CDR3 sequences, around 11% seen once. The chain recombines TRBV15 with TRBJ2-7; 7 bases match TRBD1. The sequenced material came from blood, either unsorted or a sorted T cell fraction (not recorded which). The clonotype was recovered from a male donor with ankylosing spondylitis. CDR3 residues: CATSRSPGTESYEQYF. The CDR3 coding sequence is TGTGCCACCAGCAGATCCCCCGGGACAGAGTCCTACGAGCAGTACTTC.